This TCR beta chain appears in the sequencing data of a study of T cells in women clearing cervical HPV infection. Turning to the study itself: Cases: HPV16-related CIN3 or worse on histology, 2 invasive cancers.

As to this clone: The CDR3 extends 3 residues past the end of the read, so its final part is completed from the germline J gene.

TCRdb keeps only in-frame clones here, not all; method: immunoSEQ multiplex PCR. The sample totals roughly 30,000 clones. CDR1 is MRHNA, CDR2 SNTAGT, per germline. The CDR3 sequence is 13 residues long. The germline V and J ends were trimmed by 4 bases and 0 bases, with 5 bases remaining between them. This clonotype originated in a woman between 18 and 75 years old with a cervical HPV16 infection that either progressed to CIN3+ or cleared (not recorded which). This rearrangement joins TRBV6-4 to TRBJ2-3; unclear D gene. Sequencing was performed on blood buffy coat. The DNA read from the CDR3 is TGTGCCAGCAGTGCCGGGAGCACAGATACG. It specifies CASSAGSTDT. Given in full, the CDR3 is CASSAGSTDTQYF.